This T cell receptor (beta chain) was observed in a study of OX40 agonist ivuxolimab in advanced cancers. Data came from immunoSEQ multiplex PCR; TCRdb stores just in-frame clones and leaves some out. This sample has tens of thousands of clones, with 70% to 90% found just once. The CDR3 covers 13 residues. V was clipped by 5 bases and J by 4 bases; unmatched bases: 3. The germline CDR1 and CDR2 sequences are SGHNT and YENEEA. The material sequenced was CD4+ or CD8+ T cells sorted from blood, taken in a trial of the OX40 agonist ivuxolimab. The V call is TRBV11-3, the J call TRBJ2-7; 9 bases agree with TRBD1. The sequence was collected from an adult with an advanced solid tumor such as melanoma, head and neck, liver or kidney cancer. The CDR3 DNA reads TGTGCCAGCAGCCGGGACAGGGAATACGAGCAGTACTTC. This codes for CASSRDREYEQYF.